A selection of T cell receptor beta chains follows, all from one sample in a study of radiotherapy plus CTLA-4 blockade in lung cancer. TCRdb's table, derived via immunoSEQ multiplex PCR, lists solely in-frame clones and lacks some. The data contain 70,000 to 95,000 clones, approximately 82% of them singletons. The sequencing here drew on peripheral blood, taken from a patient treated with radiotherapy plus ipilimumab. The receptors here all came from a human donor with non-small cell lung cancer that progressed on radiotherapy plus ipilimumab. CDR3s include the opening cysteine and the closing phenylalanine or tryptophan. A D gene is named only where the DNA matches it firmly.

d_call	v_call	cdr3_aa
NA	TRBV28	CASSLDRIYGYTF
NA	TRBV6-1	CASVWIYEQYF
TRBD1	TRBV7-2	CASSLAPTGAREAFF
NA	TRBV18	CASSPPVGEGYTF
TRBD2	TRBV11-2	CASSLFPGGNTDTQYF
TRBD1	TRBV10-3	CAIRDRGPYEQYF
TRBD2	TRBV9	CASSVLAGVSNEQFF
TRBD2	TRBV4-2	CASSQIGRGENTGELFF
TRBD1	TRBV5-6	CASSFGQGKRGNTIYF
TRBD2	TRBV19	CASSQRGTYEQYF
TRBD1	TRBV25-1	CASSDRTGNSNQPQHF
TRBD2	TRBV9	CASSAPGTSGRMRETQYF
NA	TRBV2	CASKRDSNQPQHF
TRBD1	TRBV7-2	CASSSQGAMTGELFF
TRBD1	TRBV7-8	CASSLAGDSEQYF
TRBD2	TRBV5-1	CASSHGLAPSTDTQYF
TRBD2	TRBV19	CASSIAPLAGAFTDTQYF
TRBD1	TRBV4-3	CASSRSDRGDTQYF